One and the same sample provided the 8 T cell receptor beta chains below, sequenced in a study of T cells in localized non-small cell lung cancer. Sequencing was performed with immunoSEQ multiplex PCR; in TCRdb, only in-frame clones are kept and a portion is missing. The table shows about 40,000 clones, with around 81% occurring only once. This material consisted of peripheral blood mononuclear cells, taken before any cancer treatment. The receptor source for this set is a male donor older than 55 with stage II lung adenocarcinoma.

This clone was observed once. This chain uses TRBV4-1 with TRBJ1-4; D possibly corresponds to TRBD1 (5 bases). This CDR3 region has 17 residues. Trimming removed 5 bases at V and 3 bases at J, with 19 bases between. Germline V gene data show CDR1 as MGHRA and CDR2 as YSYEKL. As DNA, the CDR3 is TGCGCCAGCAGCTCCGCCGCGGGGGGGGTAGCTAATGAAAAACTGTTTTTT. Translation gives CASSSAAGGVANEKLFF.

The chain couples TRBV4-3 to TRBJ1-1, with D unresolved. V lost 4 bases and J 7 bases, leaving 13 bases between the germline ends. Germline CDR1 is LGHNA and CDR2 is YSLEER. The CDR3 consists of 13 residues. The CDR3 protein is CASSPNRGLEAFF. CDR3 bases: TGCGCCAGCAGCCCTAACAGAGGCCTTGAAGCTTTCTTT.

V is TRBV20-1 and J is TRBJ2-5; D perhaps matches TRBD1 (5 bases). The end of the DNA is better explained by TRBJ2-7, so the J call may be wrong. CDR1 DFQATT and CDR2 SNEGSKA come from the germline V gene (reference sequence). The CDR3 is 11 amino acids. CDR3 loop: CSRKTGYEQYF. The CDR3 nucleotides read TGCAGTCGAAAAACAGGCTACGAGCAGTACTTC.

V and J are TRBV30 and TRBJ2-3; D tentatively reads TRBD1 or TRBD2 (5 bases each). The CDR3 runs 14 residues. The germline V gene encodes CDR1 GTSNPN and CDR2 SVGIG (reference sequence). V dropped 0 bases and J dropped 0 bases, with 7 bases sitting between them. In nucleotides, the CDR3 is TGTGCCTGGAGTGTGGGACCGAGCACAGATACGCAGTATTTT. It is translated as CAWSVGPSTDTQYF. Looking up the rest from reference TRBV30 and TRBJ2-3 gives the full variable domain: SQTIHQWPATLVQPVGSPLSLECTVEGTSNPNLYWYRQAAGRGLQLLFYSVGIGQISSEVPQNLSASRPQDRQFILSSKKLLLSDSGFYLCAWSVGPSTDTQYFGPGTRLTVL.

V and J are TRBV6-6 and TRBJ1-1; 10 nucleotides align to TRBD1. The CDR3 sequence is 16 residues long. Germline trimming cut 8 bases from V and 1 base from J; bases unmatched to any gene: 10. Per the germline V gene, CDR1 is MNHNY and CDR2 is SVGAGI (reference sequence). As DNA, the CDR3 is TGTGCCAGCGGCGACCAAGGGACAGGGGCGAACACTGAAGCTTTCTTT. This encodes CASGDQGTGANTEAFF.

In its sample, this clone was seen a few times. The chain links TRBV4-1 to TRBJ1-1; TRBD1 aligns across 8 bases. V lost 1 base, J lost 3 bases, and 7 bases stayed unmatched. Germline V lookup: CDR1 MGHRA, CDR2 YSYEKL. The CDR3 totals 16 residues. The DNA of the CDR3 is TGCGCCAGCAGCCAAGCCACCAGGGGGCCGTACACTGAAGCTTTCTTT. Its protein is CASSQATRGPYTEAFF.

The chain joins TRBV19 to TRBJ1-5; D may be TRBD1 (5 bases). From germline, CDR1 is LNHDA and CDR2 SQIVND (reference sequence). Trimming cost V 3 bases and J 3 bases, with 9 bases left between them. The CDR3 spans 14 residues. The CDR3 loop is CASSIGADNQPQHF. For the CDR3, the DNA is TGTGCCAGTAGTATTGGGGCGGACAATCAGCCCCAGCATTTT.

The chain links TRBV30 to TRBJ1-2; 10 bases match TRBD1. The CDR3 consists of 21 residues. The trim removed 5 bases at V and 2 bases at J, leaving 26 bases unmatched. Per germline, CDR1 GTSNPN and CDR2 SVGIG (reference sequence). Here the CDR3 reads CAWQPLGGQKTGGTVNYGYTF. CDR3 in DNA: TGTGCCTGGCAACCCCTCGGAGGTCAAAAGACAGGGGGCACGGTAAACTATGGCTACACCTTC.